These 17 T cell receptor beta chains came from one sample sequenced in a study of shared clonotypes between healthy human individuals. Sequencing used immunoSEQ multiplex PCR; TCRdb keeps in-frame clones, though not all of them. The sample contains about 2 million clones, roughly 95% of which appear only once. Naive CD8 cells, CD45RO-negative and positively selected for CCR7, excluded terminally differentiated effector memory CD45RA+ cells. The sequenced sample was naive CD8+ T cells sorted from blood. These receptor sequences come from a man aged 18 to 30 in good health.

V gene TRBV4-1 combines with J gene TRBJ2-3, with 9 bases lining up with TRBD2. V lost 0 bases to trimming and J lost 4 bases; unmatched junction nucleotides: 5. CDR3 length: 16 amino acids. Germline V CDR1 and CDR2: MGHRA, YSYEKL. In DNA form, the CDR3 reads TGCGCCAGCAGCCAAGATCCCGCGGGGGGGCCAGATACGCAGTATTTT. It yields the protein CASSQDPAGGPDTQYF.

The genes are TRBV5-5 and TRBJ1-1; no firm D call. The germline gives CDR1 SGHKS, CDR2 YYEKEE (reference sequence). This CDR3 comprises 10 residues. V was trimmed by 3 bases and J by 10 bases, leaving 7 bases between them. In DNA form, the CDR3 reads TGTGCCAGCAGCTCACCTTTAGCTTTCTTT. Translating gives CASSSPLAFF.

The chain joins TRBV30 to TRBJ1-1, with TRBD1 identical over 7 bases. V shed 3 bases and J 6 bases; nucleotides not matched to a gene: 7. The CDR3 is made up of 13 amino acids. Looked up from germline, CDR1 is GTSNPN and CDR2 is SVGIG (reference sequence). The CDR3 bases are TGTGCCTGGAGGTCGACAGGGATAGCTGAAGCTTTCTTT. The encoded protein is CAWRSTGIAEAFF.

This clone was detected once. This rearrangement joins TRBV4-3 to TRBJ2-2; the D is unclear. CDR3 length: 14 residues. The germline V gene has CDR1 LGHNA and CDR2 YSLEER. V lost 0 bases and J lost 6, with 8 bases in between. The CDR3 loop is CASSQDHSAGELFF. DNA for the CDR3: TGCGCCAGCAGCCAAGATCATTCGGCCGGGGAGCTGTTTTTT.

The J gene is TRBJ2-2, the V gene TRBV11-1; D gene unclear. The CDR3 extends over 12 amino acids. V lost 2 bases to trimming and J lost 6 bases, with 4 bases between them. Germline CDR1 SGHAT, CDR2 FQDESV (reference sequence). For the CDR3, the DNA is TGTGCCAGCAGCTTATATTCCGGGGAGCTGTTTTTT. Translation: CASSLYSGELFF.

This sequence joins TRBV13 and TRBJ1-3; no firm D call. The CDR3 is 17 residues long. Trimming shortened V by 2 bases and J by 2 bases, and 16 bases separated the two germline ends. The germline CDR1 and CDR2 sequences are PRHDT and FYEKMQ (reference sequence). The CDR3 loop is CASSLNPAGYPGNTIYF. The DNA of the CDR3 is TGTGCCAGCAGCTTAAACCCCGCAGGCTACCCTGGAAACACCATATATTTT.

The V and J genes are TRBV9 and TRBJ2-3; D possibly corresponds to TRBD2 (6 bases). Germline CDR1 SGDLS, CDR2 YYNGEE. This CDR3 region has 18 residues. Trimming removed 3 bases at V and 8 bases at J, with 28 bases between. The CDR3 region has the DNA TGTGCCAGCAGCGGCCCCCCGTCTAGCGCCAAAGAGGTGGTTACGCAGTATTTT. This sequence encodes CASSGPPSSAKEVVTQYF.

The CDR3 DNA follows: TGCGCCAGCAGCCACGGGACTAGCGGGGGGTACGAGCAGTACTTC. Translation gives CASSHGTSGGYEQYF. The chain carries TRBV4-1 and TRBJ2-7; 15 nucleotides align to TRBD2. Trimming removed 3 bases from V and 4 bases from J; junction bases left unmatched: 1. The germline V gene has CDR1 MGHRA and CDR2 YSYEKL. The CDR3 is 15 residues long.

The chain couples TRBV27 to TRBJ1-3; possibly TRBD1 for D (5 bases). Trimming removed 6 bases from V and 0 bases from J, with 9 bases in between. The CDR3 length is 14 residues. The germline V gene has CDR1 MNHEY and CDR2 SMNVEV (reference sequence). CDR3 amino acids: CASRWGGSGNTIYF. In DNA, the CDR3 is TGTGCCAGCAGGTGGGGGGGCTCTGGAAACACCATATATTTT.

This chain links TRBV4-3 with TRBJ2-5; 8 bases are a match to TRBD1. Germline V lookup: CDR1 LGHNA, CDR2 YSLEER. CDR3 length equals 15 residues. V shed 4 bases, J shed 2 bases, and the junction held 6 bases outside the gene matches. In DNA, the CDR3 is TGCGCCAGCAGCCCCTCACGGGACAGGCAAGAGACCCAGTACTTC. Translating gives CASSPSRDRQETQYF.

This clone has at least ten counts. The chain combines TRBV6-5 with TRBJ2-7, with TRBD2 matching 10 bases. The CDR3 totals 16 residues. Germline V lookup: CDR1 MNHEY, CDR2 SVGAGI. J lost 5 bases, V lost 0 bases, and 7 bases had no gene match. The CDR3 is CASSYSEGLARDEQYF. The CDR3 nucleotides are TGTGCCAGCAGTTACTCTGAGGGACTAGCGAGAGACGAGCAGTACTTC.

The V call is TRBV9, the J call TRBJ2-5, with D perhaps TRBD1 or TRBD2 (5 bases each). The CDR3 is 15 amino acids. CDR1 is SGDLS and CDR2 is YYNGEE in the germline V gene. Trimming took 6 bases from V and 2 from J, leaving 17 bases between them. This CDR3 is CASTRDGHEQETQYF. Here the CDR3 DNA reads TGTGCCAGCACCCGGGACGGCCACGAACAAGAGACCCAGTACTTC.

V is TRBV28 and J is TRBJ2-5, with 13 nucleotides matching TRBD2. This CDR3 is built from 15 residues. Germline V lookup: CDR1 MDHEN, CDR2 SYDVKM. After removal of 7 bases from V and 3 bases from J, the junction contained 5 bases not matched to a gene. Here the CDR3 DNA reads TGTGCCAGCACCGGGACTAGCGGGGAGGAAGAGACCCAGTACTTC. Translation gives CASTGTSGEEETQYF.

V and J are TRBV30 and TRBJ2-1; 7 nucleotides align to TRBD1. Per the germline V gene, CDR1 is GTSNPN and CDR2 is SVGIG (reference sequence). CDR3 size: 13 residues. V shed 2 bases and J 5 bases; nucleotides not matched to a gene: 3. The CDR3 DNA reads as TGTGCCTGGAGTTCGACAGGGAACAATGAGCAGTTCTTC. Amino acids: CAWSSTGNNEQFF.

The chain joins TRBV7-9 to TRBJ2-1; 10 nucleotides align to TRBD2. The CDR3 consists of 15 residues. Germline V gives CDR1 SEHNR, CDR2 FQNEAQ (reference sequence). J lost 4 bases, V lost 5 bases, and 5 bases had no gene match. CDR3 bases: TGTGCCAGCAGCGTCGGACTAGCGGAATACAATGAGCAGTTCTTC. Translated, it gives CASSVGLAEYNEQFF.

A word on this clone: Other DNA sequences from this sample encode an identical CDR3 as well. The rearrangement links TRBV13 to TRBJ2-7; the D is unclear. Germline assignment: CDR1 PRHDT and CDR2 FYEKMQ (reference sequence). The CDR3 consists of 11 residues. V was cut by 5 bases and J by 7 bases, with 9 bases left in between. The CDR3 nucleotides are TGTGCCAGCAGCCTCCTAGGGGAGCAGTACTTC. Its translation: CASSLLGEQYF.

Details on this clone: Distinct nucleotide sequences in the sample also encode this CDR3. The chain has TRBV4-1 and TRBJ2-5; TRBD2 is a possible D gene (7 bases). Germline V lookup: CDR1 MGHRA, CDR2 YSYEKL. The CDR3 spans 14 residues. V lost 0 bases, J lost 4 bases, and 9 bases lay in between. The CDR3 DNA is TGCGCCAGCAGCCAAGAGGGGGGGCGAGAGACCCAGTACTTC. As protein: CASSQEGGRETQYF.